This TCR beta chain originates from a study of blood T cells in healthy people across ages. V was clipped by 3 bases and J by 4 bases, with 11 bases between them. The CDR3 covers 14 residues. A single count supports this clonotype. Alongside a J-beta primer mix, a sample-barcoded 5' primer served in a second PCR lasting about 7 to 11 cycles. TCRdb processed the 5' RACE reads anew with MiXCR; each CDR3 protein has one entry. Of 900,000 to 950,000 distinct CDR3 sequences listed, about 29% are singletons. The sample also formed part of further work on T cells of mothers and their children. As that study records: Each donor was one of three healthy Caucasian mothers or one of their six children. For each mother, over 9.5 million TCR beta CDR3 reads were obtained, and for each child, around 3 million.

The chain links TRBV12-3 or TRBV12-4 to TRBJ2-3; possibly TRBD2 for D (5 bases). The sample comprised blood. This receptor was obtained from a woman aged 40-49 years in good health. The CDR3 DNA is TGTGCCAGCAGTTTTGGACTGAGAGCAGATACGCAGTATTTT. Its protein product is CASSFGLRADTQYF.